Presented here are 14 T cell receptor beta chains from one specimen sequenced in a study of blood T cell repertoires in COVID-19. Assay: immunoSEQ multiplex PCR; the TCRdb copy retains only in-frame clones and omits some. The table records roughly 48,000 clones, about 92% of them present only once. The sample consisted of peripheral blood. These receptors all come from a woman over 75 with acute or convalescent COVID-19.

The rearrangement uses TRBV6-4 and TRBJ2-2; D remains ambiguous. V was cut by 0 bases and J by 4 bases, with 6 bases left in between. The germline CDR1 and CDR2 sequences are MRHNA and SNTAGT. The CDR3 covers 14 residues. The CDR3 DNA follows: TGTGCCAGCAGTGACTCGGGCCCCACCGGGGAGCTGTTTTTT. Translation: CASSDSGPTGELFF.

The chain combines TRBV21-1 with TRBJ2-3; no check of the table's D call, TRBD1, against the DNA was made. TRBV21-1 is an annotated pseudogene. There are 16 residues in the CDR3. The CDR3 nucleotides read TGTGCCAGCAGCAAAGTAAACAGGGTGGGGACAGATACGCAGTATTTT. This translates into CASSKVNRVGTDTQYF.

This chain uses TRBV15 with TRBJ2-7; D may be TRBD1 (5 bases). V was cut by 3 bases and J by 4 bases, with 7 bases left in between. The CDR3 is made up of 12 amino acids. Germline V gene data show CDR1 as LNHNV and CDR2 as YYDKDF (reference sequence). CDR3 DNA sequence: TGTGCCACCAGCAGCCAGGGATACGAGCAGTACTTC. Amino acids: CATSSQGYEQYF.

The J gene is TRBJ2-1, the V gene TRBV11-2, with 9 bases aligning to TRBD2. CDR1 is SGHAT, CDR2 FQNNGV, per germline. The V segment lost 7 bases and the J segment 7 bases; nucleotides outside the gene matches: 5. The CDR3 totals 13 residues. DNA for the CDR3: TGTGCCAGCATGCGGGGGGGCGGGAATGAGCAGTTCTTC. Amino acids: CASMRGGGNEQFF.

V usage is TRBV24-1 and J usage is TRBJ2-3; the match to TRBD1 covers 7 bases. Germline-derived CDR1 and CDR2 are KGHDR and SFDVKD. The J segment lost 0 bases and the V segment lost 9 bases, leaving 5 bases of the junction unmatched. The CDR3 extends over 14 amino acids. CDR3 region: CATARDSSTDTQYF. As DNA, the CDR3 is TGTGCCACCGCCCGGGACAGCAGCACAGATACGCAGTATTTT.

The J gene is TRBJ1-3, the V gene TRBV5-6; D gene unclear. The V end was cut by 2 bases, the J end by 0 bases, with 18 bases between. Germline V lookup: CDR1 SGHDT, CDR2 YYEEEE. CDR3 length: 18 residues. The CDR3: CASSFYPGSSVSGNTIYF. CDR3 nucleotide sequence: TGTGCCAGCAGCTTTTATCCAGGATCTAGCGTCTCTGGAAACACCATATATTTT.

The chain couples TRBV3-1 (or the pseudogene TRBV3-2) to TRBJ1-2; D not resolved. V lost 0 bases and J 7 bases, leaving 6 bases between the germline ends. The germline gives CDR1 LGHDT, CDR2 YNNKEL (reference sequence). The CDR3 is 12 amino acids. This CDR3 reads CASSQELSGYTF. In DNA form, the CDR3 reads TGTGCCAGCAGCCAAGAACTCTCTGGCTACACCTTC.

J is TRBJ1-1 and V is TRBV11-2; D is undetermined. The V and J ends lost 4 bases and 2 bases respectively, with 8 bases between them. Germline lookup yields CDR1 SGHAT and CDR2 FQNNGV. The CDR3 has 13 residues. The CDR3 DNA reads as TGTGCCAGCAGCTCTCTCCCTAACACTGAAGCTTTCTTT. This translates into CASSSLPNTEAFF. Based on the CDR3 plus reference TRBV11-2 and TRBJ1-1, the full variable domain is EAGVAQSPRYKIIEKRQSVAFWCNPISGHATLYWYQQILGQGPKLLIQFQNNGVVDDSQLPKDRFSAERLKGVDSTLKIQPAKLEDSAVYLCASSSLPNTEAFFGQGTRLTVV.

The chain joins TRBV3-1 (or the pseudogene TRBV3-2) to TRBJ2-5, with TRBD2 matching over 10 bases. Germline loops: CDR1 LGHDT, CDR2 YNNKEL (reference sequence). This CDR3 contains 17 residues. V dropped 0 bases and J dropped 5; count of bases not matched to a gene: 9. The CDR3 protein is CASSQDGESGGAETQYF. As DNA, the CDR3 is TGTGCCAGCAGCCAAGACGGAGAGAGCGGGGGGGCGGAGACCCAGTACTTC.

This chain joins TRBV7-2 and TRBJ1-2; possibly TRBD1 for D (6 bases). Germline CDR1 SGHTA, CDR2 FQGNSA. This CDR3 contains 13 residues. Deletions cut 5 bases from V and 8 bases from J, with 15 bases between. CDR3 in DNA: TGTGCCAGCAGCCTTACAGGGCTAGAAGGCTACACCTTC. Protein: CASSLTGLEGYTF.

The chain uses TRBV7-2 and TRBJ1-6; 8 bases agree with TRBD1. Germline lookup yields CDR1 SGHTA and CDR2 FQGNSA. The CDR3 contains 14 residues. The junction had 3 bases not matched to a gene; V was cut back by 3 bases and J by 8 bases. CDR3 sequence reads: CASSFAGGYSPLHF. CDR3 sequence (DNA): TGTGCCAGCAGCTTCGCAGGGGGCTATTCACCCCTCCACTTT.

The J gene is TRBJ1-1, the V gene TRBV28; the match to TRBD1 covers 7 bases. The CDR3 covers 15 residues. Losses at the gene ends were 2 bases for V and 5 bases for J; bases not matched to a gene: 8. Germline loops: CDR1 MDHEN, CDR2 SYDVKM. Written as DNA, the CDR3 is TGTGCCAGCAGTTTAGAGGGGGCGCAGTATACTGAAGCTTTCTTT. Translated: CASSLEGAQYTEAFF.

The chain joins TRBV4-2 to TRBJ1-1; no clear D. Germline CDR1 and CDR2: LGHNA and YNFKEQ. The length of the CDR3 is 14 residues. V was pared by 3 bases and J by 1 base, with 9 bases between. CDR3 bases: TGTGCCAGCAGCCAGGAGGTAACGAACACTGAAGCTTTCTTT. Amino acid sequence: CASSQEVTNTEAFF.

The V and J genes are TRBV19 and TRBJ2-7, with 7 nucleotides matching TRBD2. The CDR3 runs 15 residues. V trimming: 2 bases; J trimming: 0 bases; junction bases outside the gene matches: 4. The germline V gene has CDR1 LNHDA and CDR2 SQIVND (reference sequence). CDR3: CASSIKAGISYEQYF. The CDR3 region has the DNA TGTGCCAGTAGTATAAAAGCGGGGATCTCCTACGAGCAGTACTTC.